This T cell receptor (beta chain) was observed in a study of CD8 T cells in Susac syndrome. The RNA, roughly 0.45 to 1 ug, was put through reverse transcription using random hexamers. TCRdb called the immunoSEQ multiplex PCR reads again in MiXCR, with one record for every CDR3 protein. The table has 200,000 or so distinct CDR3 sequences, around 96% seen once. Germline V gives CDR1 DFQATT, CDR2 SNEGSKA (reference sequence). J lost 0 bases, V lost 1 base, and 0 bases had no gene match. The CDR3 covers 14 residues. J is TRBJ2-3 and V is TRBV20-1; TRBD2 matches at 8 bases. Sequences were obtained from CD4+ T cells from PBMCs. The sequence was collected from a human donor with multiple sclerosis. The CDR3 region is CSARGGGSTDTQYF. The CDR3 DNA follows: TGCAGTGCTAGAGGCGGGGGGAGCACAGATACGCAGTATTTT.